These T cell receptor beta chains were read from a single sample in a study of blood T cells in healthy people across ages. TCRdb recomputed calls from the 5' RACE reads with MiXCR, one row per CDR3 protein. This table has approximately 780,000 distinct CDR3 sequences, about 26% appearing once. The same data also went into a second study, on T cells of mothers and their children.

The sequencing input was blood. Receptors originate from a boy aged 5-17 years in good health. Both conserved end residues are trimmed from each CDR3.

j_call v_call cdr3_aa
TRBJ2-3 TRBV29-1 SVLRATDTQY
TRBJ2-1 TRBV7-2 ASSQPRVLGYNEQF
TRBJ1-1 TRBV7-1 ASSSGDGDEAF
TRBJ2-3 TRBV5-1 ASTGTSGGLDTQY
TRBJ1-3 TRBV6-6 ASGGTGGSSGNTIY
TRBJ2-5 TRBV7-6 ASSAQLAGPQETQY
TRBJ2-2 TRBV12-3/TRBV12-4 ASAKGGTANTEELF
TRBJ2-4 TRBV29-1 SALLGQKNIQY
TRBJ2-1 TRBV7-3 ASSSPSSGSYNEQF
TRBJ2-3 TRBV5-1 ASSLGNSGGATDTQY
TRBJ2-4 TRBV30 AWRAGFLQY
- TRBV12-3/TRBV12-4 ASSPRIEGEQF
TRBJ2-2 TRBV6-1 ASRLIGTGELF
TRBJ1-2 TRBV20-1 SAKTGRSYGYT
TRBJ1-2 TRBV28 ASRGLGYT
TRBJ1-4 TRBV20-1 SARNQGNNEKLF
TRBJ2-5 TRBV12-3/TRBV12-4 ASSSTGGSETQY
TRBJ1-6 TRBV9 ASSIRAYNSPLH
TRBJ2-4 TRBV28 ASSPRARGLNIQY
TRBJ2-5 TRBV10-2 ASRGLRQGPETQY
TRBJ1-5 TRBV20-1 SARGVYSNQPQH
TRBJ1-5 TRBV10-3 AISDVSNQPHH
TRBJ1-2 TRBV6-1 ASSREGANYGYT
TRBJ1-4 TRBV12-3/TRBV12-4 ASSLTMQGRYFGEKLF
TRBJ2-5 TRBV24-1 ATSDPGTGGETQY
TRBJ2-5 TRBV29-1 SVSGRDEQETQC
TRBJ1-4 TRBV30 AWSVGAGIEEKLF
TRBJ2-7 TRBV7-6 ASSLGGAQASRDEQY
TRBJ2-2 TRBV5-1 ASRRKQGLGTGELF
TRBJ2-2 TRBV9 ASSVVGLTGELF
TRBJ1-1 TRBV5-1 ASSFYPTDVKAF
TRBJ1-5 TRBV2 ASSEEDGYQPQH
TRBJ1-6 TRBV27 ASSFGSAPLH
TRBJ2-5 TRBV12-3/TRBV12-4 ASSSPLLRAGTQY
TRBJ1-1 TRBV15 ATSRERDRNTEAF
TRBJ2-1 TRBV21-1 ASPKGGIGFSYNEQF
- TRBV30 AWSRLDLLGEQY
TRBJ2-4 TRBV5-1 ASSPGRILAKNIQY
TRBJ1-4 TRBV12-5 ASGLDGTGAEKLF
TRBJ2-4 TRBV29-1 SVVLEGGWNIQY
- TRBV29-1 SVDREGLYEQY
TRBJ1-1 TRBV29-1 SVERTGNTEAF
TRBJ2-2 TRBV15 ATSTRAWAGTGELF